The clone carrying this TCR beta chain was observed a handful of times. Its antigen is unknown. These data belong to a study of T-cell memory formation after mild COVID-19. Study outcomes and limitations: Pre-infection memory harbored some responding clones, suggesting cross-reactive memory joined. Among clones contracting day 15 to 85, CD4/CD8 was balanced, whereas later expanders leaned CD4+.

A single record per CDR3 protein comes from TCRdb applying MiXCR to the 5' RACE reads. The sample holds 110,000 or so distinct CDR3 sequences; 18% are singletons and the top ten take 5% to 6.5%. The V gene end was trimmed by 1 base and the J gene end by 5 bases; junction bases not matched to a gene: 9. The length of the CDR3 is 16 residues. The germline V gene encodes CDR1 SQVTM and CDR2 ANQGSEA. This sequence was found in a young man who had mild COVID-19 (a few samples of this study predate the infection). Cell type and time point are not known. The genes are TRBV29-1 and TRBJ1-4; 8 bases match TRBD1. Material: PBMCs or a T cell subset sorted from them (not recorded which). CDR3 in DNA: TGCAGCGTTGAAGTTCCCGACAGGGGATACAATGAAAAACTGTTTTTT. This sequence encodes CSVEVPDRGYNEKLFF.